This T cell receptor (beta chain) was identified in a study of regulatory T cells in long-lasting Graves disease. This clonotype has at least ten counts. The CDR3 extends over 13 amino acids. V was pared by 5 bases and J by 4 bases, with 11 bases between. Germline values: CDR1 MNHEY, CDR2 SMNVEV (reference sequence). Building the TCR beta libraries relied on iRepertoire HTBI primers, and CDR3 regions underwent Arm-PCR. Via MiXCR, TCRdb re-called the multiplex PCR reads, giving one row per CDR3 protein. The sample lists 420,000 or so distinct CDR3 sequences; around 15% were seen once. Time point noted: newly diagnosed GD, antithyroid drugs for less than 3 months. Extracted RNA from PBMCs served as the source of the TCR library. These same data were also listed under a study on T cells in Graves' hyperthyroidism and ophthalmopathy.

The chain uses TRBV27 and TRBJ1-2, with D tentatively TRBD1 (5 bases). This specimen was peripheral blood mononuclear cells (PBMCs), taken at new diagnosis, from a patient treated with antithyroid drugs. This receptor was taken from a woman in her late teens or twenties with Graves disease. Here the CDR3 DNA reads TGTGCCAGCAGTCCTGGGGGTGGCTATGGCTACACCTTC. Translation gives CASSPGGGYGYTF.